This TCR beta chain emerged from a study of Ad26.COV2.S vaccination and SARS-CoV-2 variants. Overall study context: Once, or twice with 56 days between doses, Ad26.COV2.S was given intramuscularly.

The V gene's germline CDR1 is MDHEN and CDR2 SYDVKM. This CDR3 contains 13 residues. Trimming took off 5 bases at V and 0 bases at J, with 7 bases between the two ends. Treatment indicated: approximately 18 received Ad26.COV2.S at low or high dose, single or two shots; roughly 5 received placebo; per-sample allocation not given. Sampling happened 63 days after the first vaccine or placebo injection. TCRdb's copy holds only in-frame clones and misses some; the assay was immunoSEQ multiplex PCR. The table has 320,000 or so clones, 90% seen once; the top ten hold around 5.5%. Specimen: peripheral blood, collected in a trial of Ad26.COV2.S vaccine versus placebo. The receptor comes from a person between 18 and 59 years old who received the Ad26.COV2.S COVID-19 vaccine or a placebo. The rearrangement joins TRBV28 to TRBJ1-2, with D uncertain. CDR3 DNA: TGTGCCAGCAGTCCCCCCACTAACTATGGCTACACCTTC. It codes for CASSPPTNYGYTF.